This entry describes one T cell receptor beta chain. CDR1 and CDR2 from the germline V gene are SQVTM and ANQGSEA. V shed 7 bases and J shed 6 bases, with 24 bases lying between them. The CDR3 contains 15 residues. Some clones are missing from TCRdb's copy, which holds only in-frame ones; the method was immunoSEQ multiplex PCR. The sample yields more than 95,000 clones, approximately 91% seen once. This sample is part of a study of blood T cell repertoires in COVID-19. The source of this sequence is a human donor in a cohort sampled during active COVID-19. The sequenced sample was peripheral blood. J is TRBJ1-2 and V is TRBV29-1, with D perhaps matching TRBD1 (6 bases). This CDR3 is CSAPSANHRVDGYTF. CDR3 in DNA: TGCAGCGCCCCATCCGCCAATCACAGGGTCGATGGCTACACCTTC. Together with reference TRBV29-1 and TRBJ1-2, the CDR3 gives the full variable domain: SAVISQKPSRDICQRGTSLTIQCQVDSQVTMMFWYRQQPGQSLTLIATANQGSEATYESGFVIDKFPISRPNLTFSTLTVSNMSPEDSSIYLCSAPSANHRVDGYTFGSGTRLTVV.